These 20 T cell receptor beta chains were sequenced from one sample in a study of cytomegalovirus exposure and HLA in healthy donors. Use of 60 Vbeta and 13 Jbeta primers characterized the PCR. Clones were sequenced by immunoSEQ multiplex PCR, and TCRdb holds only the in-frame ones, with some missing. The sample has some 160,000 clones, roughly 82% seen once. Input material: PBMCs. All receptors come from a woman aged 50 to 65 in good health and CMV-seronegative.

The rearrangement links TRBV11-1 to TRBJ2-7; perhaps TRBD1 as D (6 bases). The CDR3 is 15 amino acids. Germline CDR1 and CDR2: SGHAT and FQDESV (reference sequence). The germline V and J ends were trimmed by 1 base and 1 base, with 11 bases remaining between them. In DNA, the CDR3 is TGTGCCAGCAGCTTAGGAGGGACAACATCCTACGAGCAGTACTTC. Amino acids: CASSLGGTTSYEQYF.

This clone was seen a single time. V gene TRBV7-9 combines with J gene TRBJ2-5, with a tentative D call TRBD1 (6 bases). In germline, CDR1 is SEHNR, CDR2 FQNEAQ (reference sequence). V was shortened by 10 bases and J by 2 bases, with 17 bases between the two germline ends. CDR3 length: 14 residues. CDR3 in amino acids: CAILDSRRQETQYF. The CDR3 nucleotides read TGTGCCATCCTGGACAGCAGAAGGCAAGAGACCCAGTACTTC.

The chain combines TRBV18 with TRBJ2-7, with 12 positions matching TRBD2. In germline, CDR1 is KGHSH, CDR2 LQKENI. The CDR3 loop spans 19 amino acids. V dropped 0 bases and J dropped 5; count of bases not matched to a gene: 14. In DNA, the CDR3 is TGTGCCAGCTCACCACCAAACCTTCCGACTAGCGGGAGAATAGACGAGCAGTACTTC. This codes for CASSPPNLPTSGRIDEQYF.

V gene TRBV5-1 combines with J gene TRBJ1-3; 7 nucleotides align to TRBD1. The junction had 1 base not matched to a gene; V was cut back by 4 bases and J by 3 bases. From germline, CDR1 is SGHRS and CDR2 YFSETQ. There are 13 residues in the CDR3. The CDR3 loop reads CASSTGVGNTIYF. For the CDR3, the DNA is TGCGCCAGCAGCACAGGGGTTGGAAACACCATATATTTT.

The chain has TRBV19 and TRBJ2-5; TRBD2 agrees at 9 bases. With 10 bases clipped from V and 1 base from J, the junction kept 7 bases outside the gene matches. This CDR3 region has 14 residues. Germline V gene data show CDR1 as LNHDA and CDR2 as SQIVND (reference sequence). The CDR3: CATGQTSGQETQYF. CDR3 nucleotide sequence: TGTGCCACCGGCCAGACTAGCGGCCAAGAGACCCAGTACTTC.

This clone was seen a few times. This chain joins TRBV2 and TRBJ2-7; D is uncertain. Germline V gene lookup returns CDR1 SNHLY and CDR2 FYNNEI. Deletions cut 5 bases from V and 4 bases from J, with 9 bases between. The CDR3 extends over 12 amino acids. CDR3 coding DNA: TGTGCCAGCAGTCAAAAGCTGTACGAGCAGTACTTC. Translating it yields CASSQKLYEQYF.

The chain joins TRBV4-1 to TRBJ1-4, with TRBD1 identical over 7 bases. Germline loops: CDR1 MGHRA, CDR2 YSYEKL. Unmatched junction bases numbered 8, after V lost 0 bases and J lost 7 bases. The CDR3 contains 16 residues. CDR3 protein: CASSQEPPTGLEKLFF. CDR3 nucleotides: TGCGCCAGCAGCCAAGAGCCCCCGACAGGGCTTGAAAAACTGTTTTTT.

The chain couples TRBV5-4 to TRBJ1-2; 7 nucleotides match TRBD1. The germline V gene has CDR1 SGHNT and CDR2 YYREEE (reference sequence). The CDR3 totals 13 residues. The J segment lost 2 bases and the V segment lost 6 bases, leaving 4 bases of the junction unmatched. The DNA of the CDR3 is TGTGCCAGCACCTTACAGGGGAACTATGGCTACACCTTC. As protein: CASTLQGNYGYTF.

The CDR3 nucleotides read TGTGCCAGCAGCTTGGACAGGTTCGGGGCCAACGTCCTGACTTTC. It codes for CASSLDRFGANVLTF. The chain is built from TRBV7-9 and TRBJ2-6, with TRBD1 matching 7 bases. The CDR3 spans 15 residues. Germline assignment: CDR1 SEHNR and CDR2 FQNEAQ (reference sequence). J gave up 4 bases and V 3 bases, and 3 bases lay outside the gene matches. Supplemented by reference TRBV7-9 and TRBJ2-6, the full variable domain reads DTGVSQNPRHKITKRGQNVTFRCDPISEHNRLYWYRQTLGQGPEFLTYFQNEAQLEKSRLLSDRFSAERPKGSFSTLEIQRTEQGDSAMYLCASSLDRFGANVLTFGAGSRLTVL.

The J gene is TRBJ1-3, the V gene TRBV28; a possible D gene is TRBD1 (6 bases). The CDR3 has 17 residues. Germline CDR1 reads MDHEN; CDR2 reads SYDVKM. The V gene lost 10 bases and the J gene lost 0 bases, with 22 bases spanning the gap. The DNA of the CDR3 is TGTGCCACCGGAGAACCTTACAGGGCACTCTCTGGAAACACCATATATTTT. Translating it yields CATGEPYRALSGNTIYF.

V gene TRBV6-5 combines with J gene TRBJ1-2, with 9 bases that match TRBD1. Germline-derived CDR1 and CDR2 are MNHEY and SVGAGI. With V trimmed by 6 bases and J by 4 bases, 6 bases remained unmatched. There are 14 residues in the CDR3. The CDR3 spells CASSRQGESYGYTF. The CDR3 DNA reads as TGTGCCAGCAGCAGACAGGGGGAGAGCTATGGCTACACCTTC.

This clone has a handful of counts. J is TRBJ2-7 and V is TRBV5-4; D may be TRBD2 (5 bases). Germline values: CDR1 SGHNT, CDR2 YYREEE (reference sequence). The V end was cut by 0 bases, the J end by 5 bases, with 12 bases between. This CDR3 has 14 residues. This CDR3 is CASSLGGPRNEQYF. The CDR3 nucleotides are TGTGCCAGCAGCTTGGGAGGGCCCCGGAACGAGCAGTACTTC.

For the CDR3, the DNA is TGTGCCAGCAGCTCGAGGGGCAATCAGCCCCAGCATTTT. It specifies CASSSRGNQPQHF. The chain uses TRBV5-8 and TRBJ1-5; no reliable D call. This CDR3 is 13 amino acids long. Trimming shortened V by 3 bases and J by 2 bases, and 6 bases separated the two germline ends. Germline CDR1 is SGHTS and CDR2 is YDEGEE.

The chain links TRBV18 to TRBJ2-6; D ambiguous. Germline values: CDR1 KGHSH, CDR2 LQKENI. This CDR3 is built from 14 residues. V lost 8 bases to trimming and J lost 0 bases, with 8 bases between them. In DNA, the CDR3 is TGTGCCAGCCACGGTCCCTCTGGGGCCAACGTCCTGACTTTC. Protein: CASHGPSGANVLTF.

This clone was seen only once. The V gene is TRBV14, the J gene TRBJ2-7, with D hard to call. V lost 6 bases and J lost 4, with 13 bases in between. The CDR3 contains 13 residues. The germline V gene has CDR1 SGHDN and CDR2 FVKESK. The DNA of the CDR3 is TGTGCCAGCAGTCACCTTGGAGTTTACGAGCAGTACTTC. Translated: CASSHLGVYEQYF.

The gene calls are TRBV2 and TRBJ1-4; the match to TRBD1 covers 7 bases. CDR3 length: 14 amino acids. V dropped 4 bases and J dropped 5; count of bases not matched to a gene: 4. The germline gives CDR1 SNHLY, CDR2 FYNNEI. As DNA, the CDR3 is TGTGCCAGCAGTGGGGACAGTCCCAATGAAAAACTGTTTTTT. Its protein product is CASSGDSPNEKLFF.

The gene calls are TRBV7-2 and TRBJ2-7; 9 bases are shared with TRBD1. V lost 3 bases, J lost 1 base, and 7 bases stayed unmatched. The V gene's germline CDR1 is SGHTA and CDR2 FQGNSA. The CDR3 spans 16 residues. As DNA, the CDR3 is TGTGCCAGCAGCTTGCACGGGACAGGGTCTTCCTACGAGCAGTACTTC. It specifies CASSLHGTGSSYEQYF.

This clone was seen once. The chain employs TRBV5-4 and TRBJ2-5; 10 bases agree with TRBD2. The CDR3 runs to 16 residues. Germline lookup yields CDR1 SGHNT and CDR2 YYREEE (reference sequence). The trim removed 4 bases at V and 1 base at J, leaving 7 bases unmatched. CDR3 in amino acids: CASSPSGGAFQETQYF. CDR3 bases: TGTGCCAGCAGCCCCAGCGGGGGGGCTTTCCAAGAGACCCAGTACTTC.

The chain joins TRBV28 to TRBJ2-2; 11 bases fit TRBD2. CDR1 is MDHEN, CDR2 SYDVKM, per germline. Trimming removed 5 bases from V and 0 bases from J; junction bases left unmatched: 2. The CDR3 extends over 16 amino acids. The CDR3 DNA reads TGTGCCAGCAGTGTAGCGGGGGGGCCGAACACCGGGGAGCTGTTTTTT. As protein: CASSVAGGPNTGELFF.

The chain employs TRBV29-1 and TRBJ2-1; 8 bases fit TRBD1. The J segment lost 3 bases and the V segment lost 3 bases, leaving 1 base of the junction unmatched. This CDR3 comprises 13 residues. Germline V gene lookup returns CDR1 SQVTM and CDR2 ANQGSEA. This chain's CDR3 is CSVDRGHYNEQFF. CDR3 DNA sequence: TGCAGCGTTGACAGGGGGCACTACAATGAGCAGTTCTTC.